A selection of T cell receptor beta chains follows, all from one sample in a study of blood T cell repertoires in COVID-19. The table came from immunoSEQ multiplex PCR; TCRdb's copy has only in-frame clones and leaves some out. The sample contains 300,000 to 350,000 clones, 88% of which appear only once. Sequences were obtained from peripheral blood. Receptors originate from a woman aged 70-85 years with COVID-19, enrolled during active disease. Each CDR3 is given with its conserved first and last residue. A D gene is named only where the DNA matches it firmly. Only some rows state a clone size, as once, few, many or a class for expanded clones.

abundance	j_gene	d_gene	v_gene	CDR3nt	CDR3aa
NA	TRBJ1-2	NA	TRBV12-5	TGTGCTAGTGGTTTGCCGCCACTATCGTATGGCTACACCTTC	CASGLPPLSYGYTF
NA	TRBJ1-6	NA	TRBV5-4	TGTGCCAGCAGCTCGACCGGGACAACTCTCCACTTT	CASSSTGTTLHF
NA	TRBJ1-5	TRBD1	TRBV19	TGTGCCAGTAGTATATCCGGGACAGGGGGCAATCAGCCCCAGCATTTT	CASSISGTGGNQPQHF
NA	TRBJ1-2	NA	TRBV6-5	TGTGCCAGCGTTGAAACTAGGACAGCTAACTATGGCTACACCTTC	CASVETRTANYGYTF
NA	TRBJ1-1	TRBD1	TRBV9	TGTGCCAGCAGCGTAGTTGACAGGGTCCTTACTGAAGCTTTCTTT	CASSVVDRVLTEAFF
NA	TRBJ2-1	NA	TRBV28	TGTGCCAGCAGTCGCGGGGACGCCGGCTACAATGAGCAGTTCTTC	CASSRGDAGYNEQFF
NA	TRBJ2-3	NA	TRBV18	TGTGCCAGCTCGGCGGCAGGGATGACAGATACGCAGTATTTT	CASSAAGMTDTQYF
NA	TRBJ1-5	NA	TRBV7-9	TGTGCCAGCAGCTTAGGGCGGTCCCAGCCCCAGCATTTT	CASSLGRSQPQHF
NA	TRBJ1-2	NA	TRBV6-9	TGTGCCAGCAGTTATGGCCAGTCATATGGCTACACCTTC	CASSYGQSYGYTF
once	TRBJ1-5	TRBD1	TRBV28	TGTGCCAGCAGAGCCGGGACAGGGGTCTTCAATCAGCCCCAGCATTTT	CASRAGTGVFNQPQHF
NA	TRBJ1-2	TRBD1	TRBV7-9	TGTGCCAGCAGCTTACAACAGGGGGCCGGAGGCTACACCTTC	CASSLQQGAGGYTF
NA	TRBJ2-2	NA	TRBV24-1	TGTGCCACCAGTTATACAGGGACCGGGGAGCTGTTTTTT	CATSYTGTGELFF
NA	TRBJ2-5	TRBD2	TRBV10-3	TGTGCCATCGGGCAATCTAGCGGGGGGCAGGGAGAGACCCAGTACTTC	CAIGQSSGGQGETQYF
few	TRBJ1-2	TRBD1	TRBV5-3	TGTGCCAGAAGCTTGGCCCCCGACAGGGCGGATGGCTACACCTTC	CARSLAPDRADGYTF
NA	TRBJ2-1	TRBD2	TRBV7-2	TGTGCCAGCAGCTTCGATCGGGGGGGGTACAATGAGCAGTTCTTC	CASSFDRGGYNEQFF
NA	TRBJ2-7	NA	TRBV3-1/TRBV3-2	TGTGCCAGCAGCCAAGTAGGGGGCTACGAGCAGTACTTC	CASSQVGGYEQYF
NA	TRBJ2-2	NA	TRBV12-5	TGTGCTAGTGGTTTGGTACGGGACTTGAACACCGGGGAGCTGTTTTTT	CASGLVRDLNTGELFF
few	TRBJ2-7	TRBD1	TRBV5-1	TGCGCCAGCAGCTCCGGGACAGGCGACGAGCAGTACTTC	CASSSGTGDEQYF
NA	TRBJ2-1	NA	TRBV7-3	TGTGCCAGCAGCTTAATTAGGGGTAATGAGCAGTTCTTC	CASSLIRGNEQFF
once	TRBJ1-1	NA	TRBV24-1	TGTGCCACCAGTGATCCAGGCACTGAAGCTTTCTTT	CATSDPGTEAFF
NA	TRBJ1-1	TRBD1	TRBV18	TGTGCCAGCTCGCGGACAGGGGAGAACACTGAAGCTTTCTTT	CASSRTGENTEAFF
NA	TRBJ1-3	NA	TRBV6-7	TGTGCCAGCAGTCTCCGGGACAACTCCCTGGGCACCATATATTTT	CASSLRDNSLGTIYF
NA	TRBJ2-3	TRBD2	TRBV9	TGTGCCAGCAAGGTTGGCGGGGGTACCGGGGACACAGATACGCAGTATTTT	CASKVGGGTGDTDTQYF
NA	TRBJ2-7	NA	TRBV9	TGTGCCAGCAGCGCCGAGGGAAACTACGAGCAGTACTTC	CASSAEGNYEQYF
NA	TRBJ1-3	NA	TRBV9	TGTGCCAGCAGCCAGGGACACCCCTCTGGAAACACCATATATTTT	CASSQGHPSGNTIYF
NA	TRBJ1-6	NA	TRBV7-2	TGTGCCAGCAGCTTAGCACTGAACTCCTATAATTCACCCCTCCACTTT	CASSLALNSYNSPLHF
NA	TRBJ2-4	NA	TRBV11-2	TGTGCCAGCAGCTTAACTCCCAACCCCTCAAACATTCAGTACTTC	CASSLTPNPSNIQYF
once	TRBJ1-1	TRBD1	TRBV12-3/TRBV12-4	TGTGCCAGCAGTTTGCGACAGGGAACTGAAGCTTTCTTT	CASSLRQGTEAFF
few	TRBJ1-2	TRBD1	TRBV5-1	TGCGCCAGCAGGGAGCTGGACAGGGGTAAAGGCTACACCTTC	CASRELDRGKGYTF
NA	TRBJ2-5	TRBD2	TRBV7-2	TGTGCCAGCAGCTTAAATTTCGATAGCGGGGGGCCGGGCCAAGAGACCCAGTACTTC	CASSLNFDSGGPGQETQYF
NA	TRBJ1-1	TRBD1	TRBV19	TGTGCCAGTACCGCGGGACAGCAGAACACTGAAGCTTTCTTT	CASTAGQQNTEAFF
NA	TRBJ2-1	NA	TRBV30	TGTGCCTGGGCGCGGGGATCTTACAATGAGCAGTTCTTC	CAWARGSYNEQFF
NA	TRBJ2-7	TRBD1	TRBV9	TGTGCCAGCAGCGTAGGACAGGGGGAGTACGAGCAGTACTTC	CASSVGQGEYEQYF
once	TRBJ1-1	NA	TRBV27	TGTGCCAGCAGTTTAATGGGGAGGAACACTGAAGCTTTCTTT	CASSLMGRNTEAFF
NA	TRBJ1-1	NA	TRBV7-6	TGTGCCAGCAGCCTAAGTCCGAGGGCTGACACTGAAGCTTTCTTT	CASSLSPRADTEAFF
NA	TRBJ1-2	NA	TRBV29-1	TGCAGCGTTGGAAGCCGGGGAAACTATGGCTACACCTTC	CSVGSRGNYGYTF
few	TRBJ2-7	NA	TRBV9	TGTGCCAGCAGCGTATTAGGTCAGGGTCAAGACGAGCAGTACTTC	CASSVLGQGQDEQYF
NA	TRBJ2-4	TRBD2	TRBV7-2	TGTGCCAGCAGCTTAGCCAGCGGGGGCGCCAAAAACATTCAGTACTTC	CASSLASGGAKNIQYF
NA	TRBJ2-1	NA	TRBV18	TGTGCCAGCTCACCACCGCGGGGCAATGAGCAGTTCTTC	CASSPPRGNEQFF
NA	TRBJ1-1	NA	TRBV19	TGTGCCAGTACCCGACCAGGGGTTAACACTGAAGCTTTCTTT	CASTRPGVNTEAFF